Listed below are T cell receptor beta chains from one sample, sequenced in a study of glioma-infiltrating T cells after dendritic cell vaccination. Clones were read by immunoSEQ multiplex PCR, and TCRdb kept only the in-frame ones, dropping some. The data show tens of thousands of clones, around 80% seen once. This material consisted of blood, taken before dendritic cell vaccination. Every receptor here comes from a human donor with glioblastoma. Both conserved end residues are part of each CDR3. A D gene is named only where the DNA matches it firmly. Clone size is given for some rows only: seen once, a few or many times, or a class if the clone is expanded.

abundance	v_gene	j_gene	d_gene	CDR3aa	CDR3nt
-	TRBV5-1	TRBJ1-2	-	CASSLGGTGYTF	TGCGCCAGCAGCTTGGGCGGCACTGGCTACACCTTC
-	TRBV2	TRBJ2-2	-	CASSEWGVTGELFF	TGTGCCAGCAGTGAATGGGGCGTCACCGGGGAGCTGTTTTTT
-	TRBV6-5	TRBJ1-5	-	CASSYQGGGNQPQHF	TGTGCCAGCAGTTATCAGGGCGGGGGCAATCAGCCCCAGCATTTT
-	TRBV6-1	TRBJ2-1	TRBD1	CASSERGQGLYNEQFF	TGTGCCAGCAGTGAAAGGGGACAGGGGCTCTACAATGAGCAGTTCTTC
-	TRBV19	TRBJ1-2	TRBD1	CASSIVGQLNYGYTF	TGTGCCAGTAGTATAGTGGGACAGCTGAACTATGGCTACACCTTC
-	TRBV6-5	TRBJ2-7	-	CASSYAPTAPYEQYF	TGTGCCAGCAGTTACGCCCCGACTGCCCCCTACGAGCAGTACTTC
once	TRBV6-5	TRBJ2-4	TRBD1	CASATGGQAKNIQYF	TGTGCCAGCGCCACAGGGGGCCAGGCCAAAAACATTCAGTACTTC
-	TRBV6-1	TRBJ1-2	-	CASSALTESYGYTF	TGTGCCAGCAGTGCCCTGACAGAGAGCTATGGCTACACCTTC
-	TRBV7-3	TRBJ1-1	TRBD1	CASRRTQGATEAFF	TGTGCCAGCAGACGAACGCAGGGGGCCACTGAAGCTTTCTTT
-	TRBV4-1	TRBJ2-1	-	CASSQVSGTKYDGGEQFF	TGCGCCAGCAGCCAAGTTTCGGGAACCAAATATGACGGTGGTGAGCAGTTCTTC
-	TRBV10-3	TRBJ2-5	TRBD1	CAISEFPLPDRSQETQYF	TGTGCCATCAGTGAGTTTCCCCTCCCGGACAGGTCCCAAGAGACCCAGTACTTC
-	TRBV5-1	TRBJ2-5	TRBD1	CASSAQGARETQYF	TGCGCCAGCAGCGCTCAGGGGGCGAGGGAGACCCAGTACTTC
-	TRBV9	TRBJ2-3	TRBD2	CASSVEGAGGPLRRDTDTQYF	TGTGCCAGCAGCGTAGAAGGTGCGGGAGGGCCGTTACGTAGAGACACAGATACGCAGTATTTT
-	TRBV18	TRBJ2-2	-	CASSPGEAANTGELFF	TGTGCCAGCTCACCCGGGGAAGCCGCGAACACCGGGGAGCTGTTTTTT
-	TRBV19	TRBJ2-7	-	CASSIGRMTGSSEQYF	TGTGCCAGTAGTATAGGGAGGATGACGGGGAGTTCCGAGCAGTACTTC
-	TRBV5-1	TRBJ1-2	TRBD1	CASSTNTGGNYGYTF	TGCGCCAGCAGCACAAACACAGGGGGCAACTATGGCTACACCTTC
-	TRBV18	TRBJ2-3	TRBD1	CASSPRSGQGPPDTQYF	TGTGCCAGCTCACCGAGATCGGGACAGGGTCCCCCAGATACGCAGTATTTT
-	TRBV5-4	TRBJ2-5	TRBD1	CASSRDRPRVETQYF	TGTGCCAGCAGTCGGGACAGGCCCCGTGTAGAGACCCAGTACTTC
once	TRBV28	TRBJ1-2	-	CASSLRAYGYTF	TGTGCCAGCAGTTTGAGAGCCTATGGCTACACCTTC
once	TRBV7-2	TRBJ1-3	-	CASSSRSSGNTIYF	TGTGCCAGCAGCTCCCGGAGCTCTGGAAACACCATATATTTT
-	TRBV5-1	TRBJ2-5	TRBD1	CASSLDGTGKQETQYF	TGCGCCAGCAGCTTGGACGGGACAGGAAAACAAGAGACCCAGTACTTC
-	TRBV7-3	TRBJ2-2	TRBD2	CASSLSGTSAAGELFF	TGTGCCAGCAGCTTATCCGGGACTAGCGCCGCCGGGGAGCTGTTTTTT
-	TRBV5-1	TRBJ1-3	-	CASSSQGSGNTIYF	TGCGCCAGCAGCTCACAGGGCTCTGGAAACACCATATATTTT
-	TRBV14	TRBJ1-1	-	CASSQSLNTEAFF	TGTGCCAGCAGCCAATCCTTGAACACTGAAGCTTTCTTT
medium-sized	TRBV6-6	TRBJ1-5	-	CASSTQSNQPQHF	TGTGCCAGCAGTACGCAGAGCAATCAGCCCCAGCATTTT